What follows are 17 T cell receptor beta chains derived from one specimen sequenced in a study of blood T cell repertoires in COVID-19. Generated by immunoSEQ multiplex PCR, the TCRdb table keeps only in-frame clones and is missing some. The sample includes a few hundred thousand clones, around 85% seen only once; the top ten take 3% to 4%. Source material: peripheral blood. The receptors were sampled from a woman younger than 30 with acute or convalescent COVID-19.

In its sample, this clone was seen once. The chain is built from TRBV4-1 and TRBJ1-2; the match to TRBD1 covers 8 bases. V lost 0 bases, J lost 7 bases, and 4 bases stayed unmatched. Germline CDR1 is MGHRA and CDR2 is YSYEKL. CDR3 size: 14 residues. CDR3 in DNA: TGCGCCAGCAGCCAAGACCGAGGACAGGGTGGCTACACCTTC. It encodes CASSQDRGQGGYTF.

This chain links TRBV5-8 with TRBJ1-2; no definite D call. The CDR3 runs to 13 residues. V shed 2 bases and J shed 5 bases, with 10 bases lying between them. Germline loops: CDR1 SGHTS, CDR2 YDEGEE. The CDR3 here is CASSFWTMYGYTF. In nucleotides, the CDR3 is TGTGCCAGCAGCTTTTGGACTATGTATGGCTACACCTTC.

The chain is built from TRBV4-1 and TRBJ2-3, with 13 bases lining up with TRBD2. This CDR3 is built from 17 residues. Germline lookup yields CDR1 MGHRA and CDR2 YSYEKL. Losses at the gene ends were 6 bases for V and 3 bases for J; bases not matched to a gene: 9. The CDR3 DNA reads TGCGCCAGCAGGAGACTAGCGGGAGGTCCATTGACAGATACGCAGTATTTT. This sequence encodes CASRRLAGGPLTDTQYF.

This clone was seen once. In DNA form, the CDR3 reads TGTGCCAGCAGCTTAGTACAGGGGCGGTCCGAGCAGTACTTC. Amino acid sequence: CASSLVQGRSEQYF. The V call is TRBV7-9, the J call TRBJ2-7; 7 bases fit TRBD1. Germline CDR1 and CDR2: SEHNR and FQNEAQ (reference sequence). With V trimmed by 1 base and J by 6 bases, 6 bases remained unmatched. CDR3 length: 14 amino acids.

The chain has TRBV7-6 and TRBJ2-7; D may be TRBD1 (5 bases). V was shortened by 7 bases and J by 0 bases, with 13 bases between the two germline ends. This CDR3 has 14 residues. Germline V CDR1 and CDR2: SGHVS, FNYEAQ. The CDR3 loop is CASKQDGNSYEQYF. DNA of the CDR3: TGTGCCAGCAAACAGGACGGCAACTCCTACGAGCAGTACTTC.

CDR3 sequence: CASSLQYGLAGGDGELFF. CDR3 sequence (DNA): TGTGCCAGCAGCTTACAGTACGGACTAGCGGGAGGTGACGGGGAGCTGTTTTTT. The chain uses TRBV11-2 and TRBJ2-2, with 14 nucleotides matching TRBD2. CDR1 is SGHAT and CDR2 is FQNNGV in the germline V gene. The CDR3 extends over 18 amino acids. Trimming cost V 2 bases and J 7 bases; bases outside gene matches: 9.

This rearrangement joins TRBV6-5 to TRBJ1-4; 8 bases are shared with TRBD1. The germline V gene encodes CDR1 MNHEY and CDR2 SVGAGI. CDR3 length equals 13 residues. Germline trimming cut 8 bases from V and 3 bases from J; bases unmatched to any gene: 2. The CDR3 sequence: CASGQGPNEKLFF. DNA for the CDR3: TGTGCCAGCGGACAGGGTCCTAATGAAAAACTGTTTTTT.

V and J are TRBV11-2 and TRBJ1-1, with a weak D call TRBD1 (5 bases). Trimming removed 5 bases from V and 5 bases from J, with 15 bases in between. Germline V gene data show CDR1 as SGHAT and CDR2 as FQNNGV. The CDR3 has 14 amino acids. The CDR3 sequence is CASSLREGITEAFF. The DNA for the CDR3 is TGTGCCAGCAGCCTTAGGGAGGGGATAACTGAAGCTTTCTTT.

CDR3 sequence: CASSPVSSGNTIYF. The CDR3 nucleotides read TGCGCCAGCAGCCCGGTGTCTTCTGGAAACACCATATATTTT. The chain employs TRBV4-1 and TRBJ1-3; D unresolved. The CDR3 sequence is 14 residues long. Germline assignment: CDR1 MGHRA and CDR2 YSYEKL. The V end lost 4 bases, the J end lost 1 base, and 8 bases lay between the germline ends.

J is TRBJ1-5 and V is TRBV24-1; D may be TRBD1 (6 bases). The CDR3 contains 15 residues. V lost 4 bases and J 1 base, leaving 10 bases between the germline ends. Looked up from germline, CDR1 is KGHDR and CDR2 is SFDVKD. In nucleotides, the CDR3 is TGTGCCACCAGTGACTCAGGGGAGAGCAATCAGCCCCAGCATTTT. Translated, it gives CATSDSGESNQPQHF.

A single count supports this clone. The V gene is TRBV11-1, the J gene TRBJ1-1, with TRBD1 matching 8 bases. V lost 8 bases, J lost 3 bases, and 11 bases stayed unmatched. Germline V lookup: CDR1 SGHAT, CDR2 FQDESV (reference sequence). This CDR3 contains 15 residues. CDR3 loop: CASSGGRQGDTEAFF. DNA of the CDR3: TGTGCCAGCTCAGGGGGCCGTCAAGGAGACACTGAAGCTTTCTTT.

The chain combines TRBV6-5 with TRBJ2-3; 8 positions agree with TRBD2. V lost 1 base, J lost 2 bases, and 2 bases stayed unmatched. The CDR3 contains 15 residues. Germline V gene sequence: CDR1 MNHEY, CDR2 SVGAGI. CDR3 bases: TGTGCCAGCAGTTACTGGCGGGGGGACACAGATACGCAGTATTTT. This codes for CASSYWRGDTDTQYF.

V and J are TRBV7-2 and TRBJ2-7; D is possibly TRBD1 (5 bases). V lost 5 bases, J lost 1 base, and 12 bases lay in between. The CDR3 totals 14 residues. Per the germline V gene, CDR1 is SGHTA and CDR2 is FQGNSA. The CDR3 DNA sequence: TGTGCCAGCAGCGACAGCAGGGCATCCTACGAGCAGTACTTC. It translates to CASSDSRASYEQYF.

This clone was observed a handful of times. The V call is TRBV2, the J call TRBJ2-7; the D gene is possibly TRBD1 (5 bases). The CDR3 is 12 amino acids. From germline, CDR1 is SNHLY and CDR2 FYNNEI. Trimming removed 6 bases from V and 13 bases from J, with 19 bases in between. The CDR3 protein is CASRFETAGHYF. The CDR3 bases are TGTGCCAGCAGATTTGAGACAGCCGGTCATTACTTC.

The chain recombines TRBV28 with TRBJ1-2; 8 positions match TRBD1. Germline V gene data show CDR1 as MDHEN and CDR2 as SYDVKM. The CDR3 has 16 amino acids. V lost 5 bases and J lost 5; bases outside the gene matches: 13. The CDR3 here is CASSLLPGQGSYGYTF. The CDR3 DNA follows: TGTGCCAGCAGTCTGTTGCCCGGACAGGGTTCGTATGGCTACACCTTC.

This chain links TRBV6-5 with TRBJ2-7, with D possibly being TRBD1 (5 bases). The germline gives CDR1 MNHEY, CDR2 SVGAGI. The CDR3 loop spans 13 amino acids. With 7 bases removed from V and 2 bases from J, the gap between germline ends came to 12 bases. In DNA, the CDR3 is TGTGCCAGCAAGGAAGGGGCCCCCTACGAGCAGTACTTC. Residues: CASKEGAPYEQYF.

Of note for this clone: Germline and junction disagree at one end, which may indicate a read error. The chain is built from TRBV6-5 and TRBJ1-2; D call uncertain. This CDR3 has 15 residues. Germline V CDR1 and CDR2: MNHEY, SVGAGI. The CDR3 reads CASSDSPNMNYGYTF. The CDR3 DNA reads TGTGCCAGCAGTGACTCTCCAAACATGAACTATGGCTACACCTTC.